Included here is one T cell receptor (beta chain) sequence, with context. What it recognizes is unknown. A multiplex PCR was run with 60 Vbeta primers and 13 Jbeta primers. The protocol was immunoSEQ multiplex PCR, while the TCRdb copy is restricted to in-frame clones and leaves out a portion. Its table records some 43,000 clones. The source of the sample is a study of cytomegalovirus exposure and HLA in healthy donors. Regarding the study as a whole: Investigators reported fewer than 200 TCR beta chains as tied to cytomegalovirus. TCR beta V- and J-gene trimming was later associated with a missense DCLRE1C variant.

V dropped 0 bases and J dropped 11 bases, with 13 bases sitting between them. The CDR3 extends over 13 amino acids. From germline, CDR1 is SNHLY and CDR2 FYNNEI. The rearrangement joins TRBV2 to TRBJ1-1; D is unclear. The sequenced sample was PBMCs. The sequence was obtained from a woman in her twenties or thirties in good health and CMV-seronegative. The DNA for the CDR3 is TGTGCCAGCAGTGAAGCTCGAGGGCAGGTGGCTTTCTTT. Amino acid sequence: CASSEARGQVAFF.